This entry lists 7 T cell receptor beta chains sequenced from one sample in a study of OX40 agonist ivuxolimab in advanced cancers. The method was immunoSEQ multiplex PCR; TCRdb's version includes in-frame clones alone and lacks a portion of them. The repertoire includes around 26,000 clones, 85% to 90% of them detected once, and 48% sits in the top ten. This sample comprised CD4+ or CD8+ T cells sorted from blood, obtained in a trial of the OX40 agonist ivuxolimab. These receptors originate from an adult with an advanced solid tumor such as melanoma, head and neck, liver or kidney cancer.

V gene TRBV15 combines with J gene TRBJ2-4, with TRBD1 matching 10 bases. CDR1 LNHNV and CDR2 YYDKDF come from the germline V gene (reference sequence). The V and J ends lost 3 bases and 1 base, in that order; junction bases with no gene match: 3. The CDR3 sequence is 16 residues long. CDR3 protein: CATSSRQGAAKNIQYF. As DNA, the CDR3 is TGTGCCACCAGCAGTAGACAGGGGGCGGCCAAAAACATTCAGTACTTC.

The chain links TRBV10-1 to TRBJ1-3, with TRBD1 matching 7 bases. The CDR3 is 15 residues long. CDR1 is WNHNN and CDR2 is SYGVQD in the germline V gene (reference sequence). V shed 2 bases and J 1 base; nucleotides not matched to a gene: 2. In nucleotides, the CDR3 is TGCGCCAGCAGTGAGGCGACAGGGTCTGGAAACACCATATATTTT. Translation gives CASSEATGSGNTIYF.

The chain uses TRBV28 and TRBJ2-7; either TRBD1 or TRBD2 may fit D (5 bases each). V lost 7 bases and J lost 3, with 19 bases in between. Germline assignment: CDR1 MDHEN and CDR2 SYDVKM. This CDR3 has 15 amino acids. CDR3: CASTQRPRGFYEQYF. In DNA, the CDR3 is TGTGCCAGCACCCAGCGGCCGAGGGGTTTCTACGAGCAGTACTTC.

Sample share makes this clone medium-sized. Other DNA variants within this sample encode the same CDR3. This sequence joins TRBV15 and TRBJ1-2; D call uncertain. Germline values: CDR1 LNHNV, CDR2 YYDKDF (reference sequence). Trimming removed 0 bases at V and 4 bases at J, with 9 bases between. The CDR3 spans 14 residues. The CDR3 loop reads CATSRDVGLYGYTF. CDR3 DNA: TGTGCCACCAGCAGAGATGTAGGCCTCTATGGCTACACCTTC. Filled out from reference TRBV15 and TRBJ1-2, the complete variable domain reads DAMVIQNPRYQVTQFGKPVTLSCSQTLNHNVMYWYQQKSSQAPKLLFHYYDKDFNNEADTPDNFQSRRPNTSFCFLDIRSPGLGDTAMYLCATSRDVGLYGYTFGSGTRLTVV.

The gene calls are TRBV4-1 and TRBJ2-5; tentatively, D is TRBD2 (5 bases). V gave up 0 bases and J gave up 1 base, with 15 bases separating them. The germline V gene has CDR1 MGHRA and CDR2 YSYEKL. The CDR3 is 17 residues long. The CDR3 coding sequence is TGCGCCAGCAGCCAAGAACTCTCTGGACTCCTCCAAGAGACCCAGTACTTC. This gives the protein CASSQELSGLLQETQYF.

The J gene is TRBJ2-7, the V gene TRBV4-1; D remains ambiguous. This CDR3 region has 18 residues. With 2 bases removed from V and 3 bases from J, the gap between germline ends came to 23 bases. Germline lookup yields CDR1 MGHRA and CDR2 YSYEKL. CDR3 residues: CASSQLLPLAVSFYEQYF. CDR3 nucleotides: TGCGCCAGCAGCCAACTTCTTCCTTTGGCGGTTTCCTTCTACGAGCAGTACTTC.

The V call is TRBV4-2, the J call TRBJ2-1; D uncertain. Per the germline V gene, CDR1 is LGHNA and CDR2 is YNFKEQ. The CDR3 is 12 residues long. V was trimmed by 3 bases and J by 5 bases, leaving 5 bases between them. The CDR3, as DNA: TGTGCCAGCAGCCAGGGCCACAATGAGCAGTTCTTC. Translation gives CASSQGHNEQFF.